Given below is one T cell receptor beta chain in context. This entry is derived from a study of blood T cell repertoires in COVID-19. Overall study: Acute-phase and convalescent COVID-19 samples originated in the United States, Italy and Spain. Sources were T cells, B-cell-depleted T cells, or PBMCs; the material itself was cDNA or gDNA.

As handled by the study authors: For nucleated cells, counts were estimated from reference gene primer amplification. Clones were sequenced by immunoSEQ multiplex PCR, and TCRdb holds only the in-frame ones, with some missing. Clone size and V and J calls were adopted from that table, with D and trimming inferred from the DNA. The repertoire consists of about 290,000 clones, with just under 85% occurring once and the leading ten covering about 4%. Per germline, CDR1 MNHEY and CDR2 SVGAGI. The CDR3 contains 15 residues. V was pared by 4 bases and J by 10 bases, with 7 bases of the junction left unmatched.

The source is a woman between 45 and 60 years old with active or convalescent COVID-19. J is TRBJ1-6 and V is TRBV6-5; TRBD1 matches at 10 bases. What was sequenced was peripheral blood. The CDR3 sequence: CASSLQGTGESPLHF. CDR3 DNA sequence: TGTGCCAGCAGTTTACAAGGGACAGGGGAATCACCCCTCCACTTT.